The sequence of this T cell receptor (beta chain) was determined in a study of blood T cells in healthy people across ages. Study overall: Roughly one uniquely barcoded beta molecule per two T cells was captured.

The CDR3 runs 11 residues. Then a second PCR, running about 6 to 11 cycles, was carried out with a sample-barcoded 5' primer and a J-beta primer mix. TCRdb fed the 5' RACE reads into MiXCR, producing one record per CDR3 protein. The table has hundreds of thousands of distinct CDR3 sequences, 45% to 60% seen once; the top ten hold about 14%. The rearrangement links TRBV21-1 to TRBJ2-1; the table's D call, TRBD1, has no DNA check behind it. TRBV21-1 is a recognized pseudogene. Sequenced material: blood. The receptor was derived from a woman older than 75 in good health. CDR3 in amino acids: CASSRPGEQFF. DNA for the CDR3: TGTGCCAGCAGCCGACCGGGGGAGCAGTTCTTC.